This TCR beta chain originates from a study of long-term antiretroviral therapy in people with HIV. General study findings and limits: Repertoires with HIV possessed tighter CDR3 length spans than those of controls.

Runs used v3.0 of the immunoSEQ assay and were done at survey level. Clones were sequenced by immunoSEQ multiplex PCR, and TCRdb holds only the in-frame ones, with some missing. The table records 25,000 to 30,000 clones, 95% of them present only once. Germline assignment: CDR1 SGHRS and CDR2 YFSETQ. CDR3 length: 11 residues. A word on this clone: What it recognizes is unknown. The germline gene is not matched at one end of the junction; a read error may be the cause.

The sequence derives from a man in his thirties or forties with HIV. This sample comprised unsorted PBMCs, obtained 5.3 years after starting antiretroviral therapy. The J gene is TRBJ2-5, the V gene TRBV5-1; D is ambiguous. CDR3 region: CASRLGETQYF. In DNA, the CDR3 is TGCGCCAGCAGGTTGGGGGAGACCCAGTACTTC.